What follows are 6 T cell receptor beta chains derived from one specimen sequenced in a study of PD-L1 blockade in urothelial cancer (dated by TCRdb to about 2017). Libraries were constructed by the immunoSEQ multiplex PCR assay. TCRdb retrieved this table from immuneACCESS and kept in-frame rearrangements only. Not all clones are present; in checked studies, unresolved V genes account for under half, and no reason is known for the remainder. The sample includes around 130,000 clones, with about four fifths observed a single time. The top ten hold 3.2% of the sample. Sample time point, as interpreted from the label and publication: pretreatment peripheral blood. This sample comprised PBMCs, obtained around atezolizumab (anti-PD-L1) treatment. These receptors came from a man in his fifties with urothelial cancer.

The gene calls are TRBV18 and TRBJ2-4; D not resolved. V lost 3 bases, J lost 6 bases, and 12 bases lay in between. This CDR3 spans 14 amino acids. Germline CDR1 is KGHSH and CDR2 is LQKENI. The CDR3 DNA reads as TGTGCCAGCTCACCTAAGTTCGCAGGAAACATTCAGTACTTC. As protein: CASSPKFAGNIQYF.

The V gene is TRBV13, the J gene TRBJ1-2, with D unclear. V lost 1 base to trimming and J lost 5 bases, with 17 bases between them. CDR3 length: 16 residues. Germline V gene sequence: CDR1 PRHDT, CDR2 FYEKMQ (reference sequence). CDR3 nucleotide sequence: TGTGCCAGCAGCTTAGAGGCAGTAGCGAGGAATTATGGCTACACCTTC. Amino acid sequence: CASSLEAVARNYGYTF.

The gene calls are TRBV7-3 and TRBJ2-1, with 12 nucleotides matching TRBD2. The CDR3 consists of 15 residues. The J segment lost 8 bases and the V segment lost 4 bases, leaving 6 bases of the junction unmatched. Germline-derived CDR1 and CDR2 are SGHTA and FQGTGA. Written as DNA, the CDR3 is TGTGCCAGCAGCTCCCGACTAGCGGGAGTTCATGAGCAGTTCTTC. Translated, it gives CASSSRLAGVHEQFF.

This clone was detected only a few times. The chain uses TRBV4-2 and TRBJ2-5; 12 nucleotides match TRBD2. Per germline, CDR1 LGHNA and CDR2 YNFKEQ. The V and J ends lost 5 bases and 5 bases, in that order; junction bases with no gene match: 12. This CDR3 is 17 amino acids long. The CDR3, as DNA: TGTGCCAGCAGCAGGGGTCTGACTAGCGGGAGTGTGGAGACCCAGTACTTC. Its translation is CASSRGLTSGSVETQYF.

This clone was picked up one time. The rearrangement links TRBV2 to TRBJ1-6; 10 positions agree with TRBD1. Germline trimming cut 5 bases from V and 10 bases from J; bases unmatched to any gene: 8. There are 15 residues in the CDR3. From germline, CDR1 is SNHLY and CDR2 FYNNEI. The CDR3 region is CASSSAAGQGSPLHF. The DNA of the CDR3 is TGTGCCAGCAGTAGTGCCGCGGGACAGGGGTCACCCCTCCACTTT.

V usage is TRBV4-2 and J usage is TRBJ2-1; 11 bases line up with TRBD2. CDR1 LGHNA and CDR2 YNFKEQ come from the germline V gene. The CDR3 is made up of 18 amino acids. J lost 0 bases, V lost 1 base, and 5 bases had no gene match. The CDR3 region is CASSQGLAGQSSYNEQFF. The DNA for the CDR3 is TGTGCCAGCAGCCAAGGACTAGCGGGACAGAGCTCCTACAATGAGCAGTTCTTC.